The present T cell receptor (beta chain) was sequenced within a study of cytomegalovirus exposure and HLA in healthy donors. Study findings and constraints: Using the classifier, cytomegalovirus status was reportedly diagnosed with high specificity and sensitivity. Accurate prediction of most subjects' HLA-A and HLA-B alleles from TCR beta sequences was reported.

The primer mix had 60 Vbeta and 13 Jbeta primers. Sequenced by immunoSEQ multiplex PCR; TCRdb stores in-frame clones only, minus some. The data show fewer than 200,000 clones, with about 70% seen just once and less than 2% held by the top ten. V trimming: 0 bases; J trimming: 5 bases; junction bases outside the gene matches: 9. Looked up from germline, CDR1 is SGHDT and CDR2 is YYEEEE. The CDR3 is 16 residues long. A note on this clone: Its antigen is unidentified.

The genes are TRBV5-6 and TRBJ2-5; 8 bases are shared with TRBD1. The clonotype comes from a woman aged 30 to 39 in good health and CMV-seronegative. The sequencing sample was made of PBMCs. CDR3 protein: CASSLGTGLLGETQYF. For the CDR3, the DNA is TGTGCCAGCAGCTTGGGGACAGGGCTTTTAGGCGAGACCCAGTACTTC.